This T cell receptor beta chain was documented in a study of cytomegalovirus exposure and HLA in healthy donors. As for the study in general: The same platform used for the approximately 700 first-cohort repertoires was also used for the 95 to 150 validation repertoires, as a later analysis reported.

Germline V gives CDR1 SNHLY, CDR2 FYNNEI. The CDR3 runs 14 residues. V was trimmed by 7 bases and J by 2 bases, leaving 15 bases between them. This clone was observed once. What it binds is unknown. Clones were sequenced by immunoSEQ multiplex PCR, and TCRdb holds only the in-frame ones, with some missing. In the table there are approximately 82,000 clones, about 95% of which are singletons. Whole-study results and caveats: Within the 100 to 150 validation repertoires, first-cohort TCR clusters tended to co-occur, according to a later analysis.

The sequence was obtained from a young woman in good health and CMV-seronegative. Sequenced: PBMCs. V usage is TRBV2 and J usage is TRBJ2-7; maybe TRBD1 (5 bases). The CDR3 is CASKRSREPYEQYF. CDR3 bases: TGTGCCAGCAAGAGGAGCAGGGAACCCTACGAGCAGTACTTC.